At least ten counts were recorded for the clone carrying this TCR beta chain. This record belongs to a study of identical twins. Via MiXCR, TCRdb re-called the 5' RACE reads, giving one row per CDR3 protein. The sample shows around 230,000 distinct CDR3 sequences, 6% to 7% of them seen only once. This CDR3 has 14 amino acids. Trimming took 1 base from V and 8 from J, leaving 12 bases between them. Germline assignment: CDR1 SGHRS and CDR2 YFSETQ. These same data were also listed under a study on T cells expressing NK-cell markers.

The TCR originated in a woman aged 18-29 years in good health. The V and J genes are TRBV5-1 and TRBJ1-4; D is unclear. The sample was CD8+ T cells sorted from blood. This CDR3 reads CASSLLVSKEKLFF. CDR3 coding DNA: TGCGCCAGCAGCTTGCTCGTCAGCAAGGAAAAACTGTTTTTT.